The rows below give T cell receptor beta chains drawn from one sample of a study of CD8+ T cells in alopecia areata. Generated by immunoSEQ multiplex PCR, the TCRdb table keeps only in-frame clones and is missing some. The sample comprises over 25,000 clones, approximately 80% of which are singletons, and about a fifth rests with the top ten. The sequencing sample was made of NKG2D-low CD8+ T cells sorted from blood. These receptors all come from a human donor with alopecia areata. Both conserved end residues are part of each CDR3. A D gene is named only where the DNA matches it firmly. Some rows have no size entry. The others give once, few or many, or a class for an expanded clone.

v_call: TRBV6-6; d_call: -; j_call: TRBJ1-1; clone_size: -; cdr3_aa: CASEVPSSTEAFF; cdr3_nt: TGTGCCAGCGAGGTGCCCTCCAGCACTGAAGCTTTCTTT
v_call: TRBV5-1; d_call: -; j_call: TRBJ2-1; clone_size: few; cdr3_aa: CASSLSGSPPYNEQFF; cdr3_nt: TGCGCCAGCAGCTTGTCCGGGAGCCCCCCCTACAATGAGCAGTTCTTC
v_call: TRBV5-7; d_call: TRBD1; j_call: TRBJ2-7; clone_size: -; cdr3_aa: CASSRDRDRVLYEQYF; cdr3_nt: TGTGCCAGCAGCCGGGACAGAGACAGGGTACTCTACGAGCAGTACTTC
v_call: TRBV30; d_call: -; j_call: TRBJ2-1; clone_size: -; cdr3_aa: CAWSVLSIPSYNEQFF; cdr3_nt: TGTGCCTGGAGTGTACTATCCATACCCTCCTACAATGAGCAGTTCTTC
v_call: TRBV5-1; d_call: TRBD1; j_call: TRBJ2-1; clone_size: -; cdr3_aa: CASSLDRGLANEQFF; cdr3_nt: TGCGCCAGCAGCTTGGACAGGGGGCTTGCGAATGAGCAGTTCTTC
v_call: TRBV2; d_call: TRBD1; j_call: TRBJ1-1; clone_size: -; cdr3_aa: CASGQGAGTEAFF; cdr3_nt: TGTGCCAGCGGACAGGGGGCGGGCACTGAAGCTTTCTTT
v_call: TRBV9; d_call: TRBD2; j_call: TRBJ2-7; clone_size: -; cdr3_aa: CASSVGGGPYEQYF; cdr3_nt: TGTGCCAGCAGCGTAGGCGGGGGGCCCTACGAGCAGTACTTC
v_call: TRBV4-3; d_call: -; j_call: TRBJ2-7; clone_size: -; cdr3_aa: CASSQDWGSYEQYF; cdr3_nt: TGCGCCAGCAGCCAAGATTGGGGCTCCTACGAGCAGTACTTC
v_call: TRBV5-6; d_call: -; j_call: TRBJ2-2; clone_size: -; cdr3_aa: CASSTDSTPVGELFF; cdr3_nt: TGTGCCAGCAGCACGGACAGTACCCCTGTCGGGGAGCTGTTTTTT
v_call: TRBV15; d_call: TRBD1; j_call: TRBJ2-1; clone_size: -; cdr3_aa: CATKGTGLYNEQFF; cdr3_nt: TGTGCCACTAAAGGGACAGGGCTATACAATGAGCAGTTCTTC
v_call: TRBV27; d_call: -; j_call: TRBJ1-1; clone_size: -; cdr3_aa: CASSLSSRTEAFF; cdr3_nt: TGTGCCAGCAGTTTATCGAGTCGGACTGAAGCTTTCTTT
v_call: TRBV27; d_call: -; j_call: TRBJ2-3; clone_size: once; cdr3_aa: CASSLSSPSGTDTQYF; cdr3_nt: TGTGCCAGCAGTTTATCTAGCCCTAGCGGCACAGATACGCAGTATTTT
v_call: TRBV27; d_call: TRBD1; j_call: TRBJ2-7; clone_size: -; cdr3_aa: CASSLGTGGSSYEQYF; cdr3_nt: TGTGCCAGCAGTTTGGGAACAGGGGGAAGCTCCTACGAGCAGTACTTC
v_call: TRBV27; d_call: TRBD2; j_call: TRBJ2-7; clone_size: -; cdr3_aa: CASSFGTSGTYEQYF; cdr3_nt: TGTGCCAGCAGTTTCGGGACTAGCGGGACCTACGAGCAGTACTTC
v_call: TRBV5-1; d_call: -; j_call: TRBJ2-7; clone_size: -; cdr3_aa: CASSVGTDYEQYF; cdr3_nt: TGCGCCAGCAGCGTCGGGACCGACTACGAGCAGTACTTC
v_call: TRBV29-1; d_call: TRBD1; j_call: TRBJ2-6; clone_size: -; cdr3_aa: CSAGTAISGANVLTF; cdr3_nt: TGCAGCGCTGGGACAGCAATCTCTGGGGCCAACGTCCTGACTTTC
v_call: TRBV6-6; d_call: -; j_call: TRBJ2-3; clone_size: once; cdr3_aa: CASSYGGTDTQYF; cdr3_nt: TGTGCCAGCAGTTATGGGGGCACAGATACGCAGTATTTT
v_call: TRBV7-9; d_call: -; j_call: TRBJ2-1; clone_size: -; cdr3_aa: CASSPMVSEGLELNEQFF; cdr3_nt: TGTGCCAGCAGCCCCATGGTGTCGGAGGGTTTGGAGCTCAATGAGCAGTTCTTC
v_call: TRBV19; d_call: -; j_call: TRBJ2-3; clone_size: few; cdr3_aa: CATAGEGEADTQYF; cdr3_nt: TGTGCCACCGCAGGAGAGGGGGAGGCAGATACGCAGTATTTT
v_call: TRBV6-6; d_call: -; j_call: TRBJ1-1; clone_size: -; cdr3_aa: CASSYSWAVEAFF; cdr3_nt: TGTGCCAGCAGTTACTCTTGGGCGGTTGAAGCTTTCTTT
v_call: TRBV29-1; d_call: -; j_call: TRBJ2-7; clone_size: -; cdr3_aa: CSVEVLDNYEQYF; cdr3_nt: TGCAGCGTTGAAGTTCTGGACAACTACGAGCAGTACTTC
v_call: TRBV29-1; d_call: -; j_call: TRBJ1-1; clone_size: -; cdr3_aa: CSGGGSNTEAFF; cdr3_nt: TGCAGCGGTGGAGGGTCAAACACTGAAGCTTTCTTT
v_call: TRBV28; d_call: -; j_call: TRBJ2-7; clone_size: -; cdr3_aa: CASSSATGTGSYEQYF; cdr3_nt: TGTGCCAGCAGTTCCGCTACCGGGACTGGCTCCTACGAGCAGTACTTC
v_call: TRBV30; d_call: TRBD1; j_call: TRBJ2-2; clone_size: -; cdr3_aa: CAWNPRDRDLTGELFF; cdr3_nt: TGTGCCTGGAATCCCCGGGACAGGGACCTAACCGGGGAGCTGTTTTTT
v_call: TRBV23-1; d_call: TRBD1; j_call: TRBJ1-1; clone_size: few; cdr3_aa: CASSQSTAGGRDTEAFF; cdr3_nt: TGCGCCAGCAGTCAATCGACGGCAGGGGGCCGTGACACTGAAGCTTTCTTT